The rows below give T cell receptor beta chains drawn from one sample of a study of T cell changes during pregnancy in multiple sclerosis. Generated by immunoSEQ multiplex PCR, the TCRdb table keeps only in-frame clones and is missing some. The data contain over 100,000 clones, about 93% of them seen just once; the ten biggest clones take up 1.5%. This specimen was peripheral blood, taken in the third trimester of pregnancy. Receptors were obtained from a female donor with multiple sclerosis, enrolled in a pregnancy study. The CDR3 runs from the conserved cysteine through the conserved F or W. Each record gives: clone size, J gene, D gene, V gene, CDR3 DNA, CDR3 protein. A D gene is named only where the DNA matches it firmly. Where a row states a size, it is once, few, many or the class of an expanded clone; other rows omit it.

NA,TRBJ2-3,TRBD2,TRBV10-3,TGTGCCATCTCAACCCGGGAGGGGCACACAGATACGCAGTATTTT,CAISTREGHTDTQYF
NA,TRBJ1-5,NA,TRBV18,TGTGCCAGCTCACCGGGAGGGGATCAGCCCCAGCATTTT,CASSPGGDQPQHF
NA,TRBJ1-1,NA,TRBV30,TGTGCCTGGAGGTCCGGCGGGAACACTGAAGCTTTCTTT,CAWRSGGNTEAFF
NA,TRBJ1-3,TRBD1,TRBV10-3,TGTGCCATCAGTACAGGACAGGGGGGCTTTGGAAACACCATATATTTT,CAISTGQGGFGNTIYF
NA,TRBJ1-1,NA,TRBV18,TGTGCCAGCTCACCTGCTAGGGGCCATTTGAACACTGAAGCTTTCTTT,CASSPARGHLNTEAFF
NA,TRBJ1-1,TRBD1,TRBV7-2,TGTGCCAGCAGCTTAAGTGACAGGGTTGTCACTGAAGCTTTCTTT,CASSLSDRVVTEAFF
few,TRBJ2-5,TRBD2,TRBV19,TGTGCCAGTAGTCCCGGTAGCGGGTACCAAGAGACCCAGTACTTC,CASSPGSGYQETQYF
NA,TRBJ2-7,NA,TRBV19,TGTGCCAGTAGTATAGTTCACAGTCCCTCCTACGAGCAGTACTTC,CASSIVHSPSYEQYF
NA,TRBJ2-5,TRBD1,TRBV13,TGTGCCAGCAGCTCCTCGACAGGGATTGAGACCCAGTACTTC,CASSSSTGIETQYF
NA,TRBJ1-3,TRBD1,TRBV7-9,TGTGCCAGCAGCCTCCCGCTGGGGACAGGCACTGGAAACACCATATATTTT,CASSLPLGTGTGNTIYF
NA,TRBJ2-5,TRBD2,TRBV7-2,TGTGCCAGCAGCTCATCCTTAGCGGGGGGACGGGAGACCCAGTACTTC,CASSSSLAGGRETQYF
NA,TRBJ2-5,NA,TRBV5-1,TGCGCCAGCAGCTTCGGGGTAGGGAACCAAGAGACCCAGTACTTC,CASSFGVGNQETQYF
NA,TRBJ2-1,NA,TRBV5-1,TGCGCCAGCAGCTTAGAGGGATCGGGGGTATTCAATGAGCAGTTCTTC,CASSLEGSGVFNEQFF
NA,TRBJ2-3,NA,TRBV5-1,TGCGCCAGCAGCTTGCAGGGTGGTACGCAGTATTTT,CASSLQGGTQYF
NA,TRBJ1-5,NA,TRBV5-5,TGTGCCAGCAGCCCACATGTCCGCCAGGGGAGCAATCAGCCCCAGCATTTT,CASSPHVRQGSNQPQHF
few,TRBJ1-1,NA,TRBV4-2,TGTGCCAGCAGCCGCCAATCCAGGGGCGGCACTGAAGCTTTCTTT,CASSRQSRGGTEAFF
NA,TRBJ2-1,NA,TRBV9,TGTGCCAGCAGCGTAGTTTCCAGGGGAACCTACAATGAGCAGTTCTTC,CASSVVSRGTYNEQFF
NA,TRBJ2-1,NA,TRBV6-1,TGTGCCAGCAGTGGTGTGGAGCGGGCATGGGTCTACAATGAGCAGTTCTTC,CASSGVERAWVYNEQFF